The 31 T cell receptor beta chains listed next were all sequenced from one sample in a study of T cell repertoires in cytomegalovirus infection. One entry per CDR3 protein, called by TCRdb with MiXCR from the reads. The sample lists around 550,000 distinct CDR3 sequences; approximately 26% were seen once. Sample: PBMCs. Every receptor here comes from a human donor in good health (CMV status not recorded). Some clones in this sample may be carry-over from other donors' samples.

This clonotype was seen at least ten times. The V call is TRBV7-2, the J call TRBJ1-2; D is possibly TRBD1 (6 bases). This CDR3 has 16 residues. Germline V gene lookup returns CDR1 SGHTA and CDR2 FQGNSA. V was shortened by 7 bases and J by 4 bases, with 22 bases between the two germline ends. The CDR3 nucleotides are TGTGCCAGCACCCTTCCGGGACATCCCGCGGGCTATGGCTACACCTTC. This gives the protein CASTLPGHPAGYGYTF.

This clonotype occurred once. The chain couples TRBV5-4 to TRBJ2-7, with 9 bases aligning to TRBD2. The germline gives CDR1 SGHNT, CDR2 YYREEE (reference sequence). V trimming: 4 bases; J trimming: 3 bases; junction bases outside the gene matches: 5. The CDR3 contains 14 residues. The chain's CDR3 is CASSIGAGGYEQYF. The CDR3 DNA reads TGTGCCAGCAGCATTGGAGCGGGGGGCTACGAGCAGTACTTC.

The CDR3 is CSAMGTRTSGNTIYF. In nucleotides, the CDR3 is TGCAGTGCCATGGGAACGAGGACTTCTGGAAACACCATATATTTT. V and J are TRBV20-1 and TRBJ1-3; D uncertain. Germline values: CDR1 DFQATT, CDR2 SNEGSKA (reference sequence). Trimming took off 6 bases at V and 1 base at J, with 16 bases between the two ends. This CDR3 comprises 15 residues.

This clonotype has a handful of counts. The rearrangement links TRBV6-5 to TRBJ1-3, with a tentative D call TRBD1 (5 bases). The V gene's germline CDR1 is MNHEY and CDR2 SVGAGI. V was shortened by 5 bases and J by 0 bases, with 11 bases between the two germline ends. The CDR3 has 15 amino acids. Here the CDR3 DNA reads TGTGCCAGCAGTCGTGACGGGACCTCTGGAAACACCATATATTTT. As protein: CASSRDGTSGNTIYF.

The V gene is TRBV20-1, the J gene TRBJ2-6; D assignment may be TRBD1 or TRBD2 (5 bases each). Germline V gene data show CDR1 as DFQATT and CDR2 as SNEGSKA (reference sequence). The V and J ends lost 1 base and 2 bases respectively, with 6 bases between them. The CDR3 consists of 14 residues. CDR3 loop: CSARGGAGANVLTF. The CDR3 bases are TGCAGTGCTAGAGGAGGGGCTGGGGCCAACGTCCTGACTTTC.

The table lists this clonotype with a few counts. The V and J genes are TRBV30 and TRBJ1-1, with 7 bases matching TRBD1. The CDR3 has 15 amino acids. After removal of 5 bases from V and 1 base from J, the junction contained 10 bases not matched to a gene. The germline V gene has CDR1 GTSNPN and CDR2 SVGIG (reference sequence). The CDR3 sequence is CAWARGDRKNTEAFF. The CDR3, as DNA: TGTGCCTGGGCCAGGGGGGACAGAAAGAACACTGAAGCTTTCTTT.

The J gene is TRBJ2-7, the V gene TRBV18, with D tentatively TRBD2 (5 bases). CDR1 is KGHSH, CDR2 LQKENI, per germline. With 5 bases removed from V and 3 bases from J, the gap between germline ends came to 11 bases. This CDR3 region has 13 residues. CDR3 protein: CASSAEAGYEQYV. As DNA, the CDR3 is TGTGCCAGCTCAGCGGAGGCAGGCTACGAGCAGTACGTC.

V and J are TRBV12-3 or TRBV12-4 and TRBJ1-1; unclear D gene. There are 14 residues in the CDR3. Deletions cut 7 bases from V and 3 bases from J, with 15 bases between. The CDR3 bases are TGTGCCAGCAACTTAGGCATGGGGTACACTGAAGCTTTCTTT. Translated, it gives CASNLGMGYTEAFF.

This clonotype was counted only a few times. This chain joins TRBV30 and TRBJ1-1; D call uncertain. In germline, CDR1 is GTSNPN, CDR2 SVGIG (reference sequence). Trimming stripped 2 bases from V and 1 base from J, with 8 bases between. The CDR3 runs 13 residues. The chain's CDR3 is CAWSLGGNTEAFF. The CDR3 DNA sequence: TGTGCCTGGAGTTTGGGCGGGAACACTGAAGCTTTCTTT.

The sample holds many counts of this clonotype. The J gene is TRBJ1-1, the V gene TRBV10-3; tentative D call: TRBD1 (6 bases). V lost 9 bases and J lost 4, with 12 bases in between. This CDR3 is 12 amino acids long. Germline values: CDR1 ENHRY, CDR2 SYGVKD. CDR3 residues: CAMSGASTEAFF. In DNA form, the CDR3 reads TGTGCCATGTCGGGGGCTAGCACTGAAGCTTTCTTT.

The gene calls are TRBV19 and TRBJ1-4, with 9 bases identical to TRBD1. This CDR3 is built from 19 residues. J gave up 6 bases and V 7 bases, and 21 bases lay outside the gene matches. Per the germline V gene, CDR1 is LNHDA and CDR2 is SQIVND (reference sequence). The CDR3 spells CASNRLPGQGSSMDEKLFF. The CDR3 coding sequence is TGTGCCAGTAACCGACTTCCGGGACAGGGTTCATCGATGGATGAAAAACTGTTTTTT.

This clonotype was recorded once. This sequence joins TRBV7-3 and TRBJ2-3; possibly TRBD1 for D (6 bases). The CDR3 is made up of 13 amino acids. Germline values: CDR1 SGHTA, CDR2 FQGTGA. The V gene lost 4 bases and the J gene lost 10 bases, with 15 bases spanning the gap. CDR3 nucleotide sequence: TGTGCCAGCAGCTCCTTTAACAGGGAAGCGCAGTATTTT. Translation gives CASSSFNREAQYF.

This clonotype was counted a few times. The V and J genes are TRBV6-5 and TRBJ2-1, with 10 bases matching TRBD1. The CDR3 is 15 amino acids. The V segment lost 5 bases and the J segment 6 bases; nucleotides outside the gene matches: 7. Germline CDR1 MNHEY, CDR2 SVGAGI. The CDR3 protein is CASSPGTGASNEQFF. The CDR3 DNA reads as TGTGCCAGCAGTCCCGGGACAGGGGCTAGCAATGAGCAGTTCTTC.

CDR3 amino acids: CASRHQGGNQPQHF. CDR3 DNA: TGTGCCAGTAGGCATCAGGGAGGGAATCAGCCCCAGCATTTT. The chain combines TRBV19 with TRBJ1-5; TRBD1 is a possible D gene (5 bases). Per germline, CDR1 LNHDA and CDR2 SQIVND (reference sequence). The length of the CDR3 is 14 residues. V was clipped by 6 bases and J by 4 bases, with 13 bases between them. Together with reference TRBV19 and TRBJ1-5, the CDR3 gives the full variable domain: DGGITQSPKYLFRKEGQNVTLSCEQNLNHDAMYWYRQDPGQGLRLIYYSQIVNDFQKGDIAEGYSVSREKKESFPLTVTSAQKNPTAFYLCASRHQGGNQPQHFGDGTRLSIL.

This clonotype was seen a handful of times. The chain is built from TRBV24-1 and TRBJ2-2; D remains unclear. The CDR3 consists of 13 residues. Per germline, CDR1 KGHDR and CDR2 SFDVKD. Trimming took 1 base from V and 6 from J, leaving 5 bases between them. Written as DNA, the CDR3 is TGTGCCACCAGTGATTTTTTGGCCGGGGAGCTGTTTTTT. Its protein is CATSDFLAGELFF.

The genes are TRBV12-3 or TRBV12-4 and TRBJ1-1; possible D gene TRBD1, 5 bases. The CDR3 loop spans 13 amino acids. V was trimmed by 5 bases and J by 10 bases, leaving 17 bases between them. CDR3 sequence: CASSQGQPSGAFF. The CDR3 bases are TGTGCCAGCAGTCAGGGCCAGCCCTCGGGAGCTTTCTTT.

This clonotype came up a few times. In DNA form, the CDR3 reads TGTGCCAGCAGTGAACAGACAGGCCAAGAGACCCAGTACTTC. Protein product: CASSEQTGQETQYF. The rearrangement uses TRBV2 and TRBJ2-5; D possibly corresponds to TRBD1 (6 bases). From germline, CDR1 is SNHLY and CDR2 FYNNEI. The CDR3 is 14 residues long. Between the trimmed V and J ends, which lost 2 bases and 1 base, there was a span of 8 bases. The entire variable domain, with the rest obtained from reference TRBV2 and TRBJ2-5, is as follows: EPEVTQTPSHQVTQMGQEVILRCVPISNHLYFYWYRQILGQKVEFLVSFYNNEISEKSEIFDDQFSVERPDGSNFTLKIRSTKLEDSAMYFCASSEQTGQETQYFGPGTRLLVL.

The CDR3, as DNA: TGCAGTGCTGCCGCGCGGGAGTGGGGAGAGACCCAGTACTTC. Amino acid sequence: CSAAAREWGETQYF. J is TRBJ2-5 and V is TRBV20-1; 7 bases are a match to TRBD2. CDR1 and CDR2 (germline): DFQATT, SNEGSKA (reference sequence). The CDR3 is made up of 14 amino acids. V lost 5 bases, J lost 4 bases, and 10 bases stayed unmatched.

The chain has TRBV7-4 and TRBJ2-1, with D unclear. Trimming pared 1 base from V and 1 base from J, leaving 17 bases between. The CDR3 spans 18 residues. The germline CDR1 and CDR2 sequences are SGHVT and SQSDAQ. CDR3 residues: CASSLVNSPALSYNEQFF. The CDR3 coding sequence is TGTGCCAGCAGCTTAGTTAACTCACCAGCGTTATCCTACAATGAGCAGTTCTTC.

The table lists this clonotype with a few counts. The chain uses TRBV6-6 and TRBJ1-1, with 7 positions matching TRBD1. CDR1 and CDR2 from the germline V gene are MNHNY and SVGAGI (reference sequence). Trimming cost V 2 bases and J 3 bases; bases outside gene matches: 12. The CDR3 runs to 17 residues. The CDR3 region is CASSYPGGISRDTEAFF. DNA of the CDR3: TGTGCCAGCAGTTACCCAGGGGGAATATCCAGGGACACTGAAGCTTTCTTT.

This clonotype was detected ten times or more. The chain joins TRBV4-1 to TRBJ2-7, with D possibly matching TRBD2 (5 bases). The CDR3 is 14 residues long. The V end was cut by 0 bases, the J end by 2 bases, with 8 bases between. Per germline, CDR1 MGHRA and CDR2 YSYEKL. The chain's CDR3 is CASSQESGAYEQYF. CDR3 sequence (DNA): TGCGCCAGCAGCCAAGAGTCCGGGGCCTACGAGCAGTACTTC.

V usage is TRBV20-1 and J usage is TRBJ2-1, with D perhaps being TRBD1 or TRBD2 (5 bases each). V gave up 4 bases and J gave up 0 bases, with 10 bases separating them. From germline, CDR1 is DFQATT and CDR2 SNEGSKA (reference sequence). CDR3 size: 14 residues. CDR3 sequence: CSATGPSSYNEQFF. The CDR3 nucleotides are TGCAGTGCTACGGGGCCCAGCTCCTACAATGAGCAGTTCTTC.

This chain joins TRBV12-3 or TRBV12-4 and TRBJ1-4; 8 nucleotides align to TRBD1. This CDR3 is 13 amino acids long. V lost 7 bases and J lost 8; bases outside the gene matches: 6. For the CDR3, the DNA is TGTGCCAGCACCCAGGGGGCAGGGGAAAAACTGTTTTTT. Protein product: CASTQGAGEKLFF.

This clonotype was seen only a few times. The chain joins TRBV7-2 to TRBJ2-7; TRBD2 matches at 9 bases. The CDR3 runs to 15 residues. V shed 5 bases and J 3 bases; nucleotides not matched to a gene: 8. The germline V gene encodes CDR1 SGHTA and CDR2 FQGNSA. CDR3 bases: TGTGCCAGCAGCCCGCCCCCGCGGGAGGGCTACGAGCAGTACTTC. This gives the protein CASSPPPREGYEQYF.

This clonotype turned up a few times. The CDR3 nucleotides are TGTGCCAGTAGTGATAGGGGCGGCAATCAGCCCCAGCATTTT. Encoded protein: CASSDRGGNQPQHF. The rearrangement joins TRBV19 to TRBJ1-5; TRBD1 might be the D (5 bases). The CDR3 totals 14 residues. The germline V and J ends were trimmed by 5 bases and 2 bases, with 10 bases remaining between them. Germline V gives CDR1 LNHDA, CDR2 SQIVND (reference sequence). The full variable domain, rest sourced from reference TRBV19 and TRBJ1-5, is DGGITQSPKYLFRKEGQNVTLSCEQNLNHDAMYWYRQDPGQGLRLIYYSQIVNDFQKGDIAEGYSVSREKKESFPLTVTSAQKNPTAFYLCASSDRGGNQPQHFGDGTRLSIL.

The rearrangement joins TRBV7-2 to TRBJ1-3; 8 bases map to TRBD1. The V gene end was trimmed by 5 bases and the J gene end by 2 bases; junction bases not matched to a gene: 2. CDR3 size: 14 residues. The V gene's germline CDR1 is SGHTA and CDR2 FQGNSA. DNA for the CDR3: TGTGCCAGCAGCCAGACAGGGGCTGGAAACACCATATATTTT. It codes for CASSQTGAGNTIYF.

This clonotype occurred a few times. CDR3 sequence (DNA): TGTGCCATCAGTGAGTCTTCGGTGGGTAGCAATCAGCCCCAGCATTTT. It codes for CAISESSVGSNQPQHF. The rearrangement joins TRBV10-3 to TRBJ1-5; D is unresolved. The germline V gene has CDR1 ENHRY and CDR2 SYGVKD. This CDR3 has 16 residues. V was shortened by 0 bases and J by 0 bases, with 9 bases between the two germline ends.

This CDR3 is CASSQDDGPVPDTQYF. In DNA form, the CDR3 reads TGCGCCAGCAGCCAAGATGACGGCCCGGTGCCAGATACGCAGTATTTT. The chain joins TRBV4-3 to TRBJ2-3; no clear D. Germline assignment: CDR1 LGHNA and CDR2 YSLEER. Trimming took off 0 bases at V and 4 bases at J, with 14 bases between the two ends. This CDR3 comprises 16 residues.

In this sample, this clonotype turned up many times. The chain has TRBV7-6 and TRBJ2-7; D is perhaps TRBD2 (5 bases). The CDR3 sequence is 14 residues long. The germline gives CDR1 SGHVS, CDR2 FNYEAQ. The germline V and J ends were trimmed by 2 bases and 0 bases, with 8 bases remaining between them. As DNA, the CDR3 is TGTGCCAGCAGCTTATCCCGGGACTCCTACGAGCAGTACTTC. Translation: CASSLSRDSYEQYF.

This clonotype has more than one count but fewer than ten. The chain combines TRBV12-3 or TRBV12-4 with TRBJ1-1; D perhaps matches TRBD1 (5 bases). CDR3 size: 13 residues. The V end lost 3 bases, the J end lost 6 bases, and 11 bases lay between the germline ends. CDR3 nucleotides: TGTGCCAGCAGTTTGGTGGGGGACGCTGAAGCTTTCTTT. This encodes CASSLVGDAEAFF.

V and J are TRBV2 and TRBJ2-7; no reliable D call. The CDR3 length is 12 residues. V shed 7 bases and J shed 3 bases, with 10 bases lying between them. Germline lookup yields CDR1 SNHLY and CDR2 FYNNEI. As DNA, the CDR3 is TGTGCCAGCACGGAGTACGGCTACGAGCAGTACGTC. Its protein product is CASTEYGYEQYV.